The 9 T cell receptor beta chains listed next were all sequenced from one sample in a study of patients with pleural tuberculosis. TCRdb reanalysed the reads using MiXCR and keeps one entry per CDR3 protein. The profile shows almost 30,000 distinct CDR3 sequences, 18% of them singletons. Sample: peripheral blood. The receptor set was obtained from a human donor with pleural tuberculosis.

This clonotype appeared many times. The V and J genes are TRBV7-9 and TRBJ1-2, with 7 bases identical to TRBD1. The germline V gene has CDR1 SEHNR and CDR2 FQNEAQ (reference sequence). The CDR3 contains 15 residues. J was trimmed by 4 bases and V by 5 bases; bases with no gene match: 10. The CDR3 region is CASSPRDSRLYGYTF. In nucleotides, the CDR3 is TGTGCCAGCAGCCCTCGGGACAGCCGGCTCTATGGCTACACCTTC.

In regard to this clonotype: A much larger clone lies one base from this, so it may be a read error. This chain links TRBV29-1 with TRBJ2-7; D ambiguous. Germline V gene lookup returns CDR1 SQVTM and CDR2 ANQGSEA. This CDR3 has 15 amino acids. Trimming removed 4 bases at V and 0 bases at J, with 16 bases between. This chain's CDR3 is CSVASSNASSYEQYF. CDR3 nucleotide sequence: TGCAGCGTTGCATCGAGTAACGCTAGCTCCTACGAGCAGTACTTC.

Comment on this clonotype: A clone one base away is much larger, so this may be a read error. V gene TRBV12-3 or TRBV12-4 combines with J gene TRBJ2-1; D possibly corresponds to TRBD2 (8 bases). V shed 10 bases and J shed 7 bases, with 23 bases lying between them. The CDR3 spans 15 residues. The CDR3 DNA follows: TGTGCCAACAGGGGAAGCGGGGGAAGTGGTAATGAGCAGTTCTTC. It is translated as CANRGSGGSGNEQFF.

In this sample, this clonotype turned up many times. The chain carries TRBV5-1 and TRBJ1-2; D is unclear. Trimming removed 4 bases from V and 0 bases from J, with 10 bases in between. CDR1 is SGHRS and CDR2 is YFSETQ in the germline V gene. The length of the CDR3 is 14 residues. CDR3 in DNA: TGCGCCAGCAGCACTGCTCCCGCTAACTATGGCTACACCTTC. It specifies CASSTAPANYGYTF.

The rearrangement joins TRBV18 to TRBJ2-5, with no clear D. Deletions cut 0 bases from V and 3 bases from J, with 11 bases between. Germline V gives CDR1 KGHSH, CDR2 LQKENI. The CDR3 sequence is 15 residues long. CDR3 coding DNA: TGTGCCAGCTCACCACCTGCCACAGTAAAAGAGACCCAGTACTTC. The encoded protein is CASSPPATVKETQYF.

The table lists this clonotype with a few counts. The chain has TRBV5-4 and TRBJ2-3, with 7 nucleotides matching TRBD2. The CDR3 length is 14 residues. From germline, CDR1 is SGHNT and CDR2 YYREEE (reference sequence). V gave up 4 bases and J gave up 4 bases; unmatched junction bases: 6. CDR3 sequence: CASSRTRNADTQYF. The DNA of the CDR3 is TGTGCCAGCAGCCGGACTAGGAACGCAGATACGCAGTATTTT.

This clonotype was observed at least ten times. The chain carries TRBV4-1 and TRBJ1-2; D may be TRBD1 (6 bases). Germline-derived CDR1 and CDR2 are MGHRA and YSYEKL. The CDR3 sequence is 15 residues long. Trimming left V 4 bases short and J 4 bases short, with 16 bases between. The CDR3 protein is CASSPASQGPYGYTF. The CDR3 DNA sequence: TGCGCCAGCAGCCCCGCGAGTCAGGGGCCCTATGGCTACACCTTC.

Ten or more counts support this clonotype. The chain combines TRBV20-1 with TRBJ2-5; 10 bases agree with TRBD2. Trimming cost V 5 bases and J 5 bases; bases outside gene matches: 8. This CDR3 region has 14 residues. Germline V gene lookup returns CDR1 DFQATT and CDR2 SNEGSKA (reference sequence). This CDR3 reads CSAVSGGPRETQYF. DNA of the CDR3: TGCAGTGCTGTTAGCGGGGGGCCTCGGGAGACCCAGTACTTC.

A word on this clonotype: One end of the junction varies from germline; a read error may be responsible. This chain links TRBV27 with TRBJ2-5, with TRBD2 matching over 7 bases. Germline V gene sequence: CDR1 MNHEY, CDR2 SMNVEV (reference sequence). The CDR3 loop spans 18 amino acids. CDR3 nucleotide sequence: TGTGCCGGCAGTTGGGAGGGAACTAGGTTGAGCGCACAAGAGACCCAGTACTTC. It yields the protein CAGSWEGTRLSAQETQYF.